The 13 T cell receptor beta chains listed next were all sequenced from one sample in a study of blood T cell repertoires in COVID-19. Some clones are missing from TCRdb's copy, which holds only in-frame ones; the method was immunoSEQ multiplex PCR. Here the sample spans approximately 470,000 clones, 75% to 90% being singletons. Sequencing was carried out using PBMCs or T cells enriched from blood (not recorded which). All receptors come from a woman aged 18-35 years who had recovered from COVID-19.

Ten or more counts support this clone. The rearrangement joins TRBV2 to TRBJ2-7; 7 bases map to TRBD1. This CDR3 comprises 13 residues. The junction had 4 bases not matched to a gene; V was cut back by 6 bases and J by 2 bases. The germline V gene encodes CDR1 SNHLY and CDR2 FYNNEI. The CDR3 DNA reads TGTGCCAGCAGCTCTGACAGGGCCTACGAGCAGTACTTC. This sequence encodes CASSSDRAYEQYF. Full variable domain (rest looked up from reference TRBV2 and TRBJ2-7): EPEVTQTPSHQVTQMGQEVILRCVPISNHLYFYWYRQILGQKVEFLVSFYNNEISEKSEIFDDQFSVERPDGSNFTLKIRSTKLEDSAMYFCASSSDRAYEQYFGPGTRLTVT.

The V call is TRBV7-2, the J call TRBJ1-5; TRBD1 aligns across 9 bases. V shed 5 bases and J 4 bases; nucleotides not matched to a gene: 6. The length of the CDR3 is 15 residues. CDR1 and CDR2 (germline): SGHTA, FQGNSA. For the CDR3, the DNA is TGTGCCAGCAGCCCCGGGACAGGGCAAAATCAGCCCCAGCATTTT. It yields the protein CASSPGTGQNQPQHF.

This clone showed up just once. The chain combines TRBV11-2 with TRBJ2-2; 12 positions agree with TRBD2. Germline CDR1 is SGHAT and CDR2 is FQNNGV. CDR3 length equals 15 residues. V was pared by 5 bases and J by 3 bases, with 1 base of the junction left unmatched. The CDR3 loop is CASSRLAGDTGELFF. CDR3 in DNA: TGTGCCAGCAGCCGACTAGCGGGGGACACCGGGGAGCTGTTTTTT.

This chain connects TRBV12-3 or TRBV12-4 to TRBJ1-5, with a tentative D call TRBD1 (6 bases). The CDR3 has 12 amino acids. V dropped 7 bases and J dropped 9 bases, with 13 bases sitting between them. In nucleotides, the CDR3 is TGTGCCAGCAAGACAGGAAAGGCGCCCCAGCATTTT. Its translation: CASKTGKAPQHF.

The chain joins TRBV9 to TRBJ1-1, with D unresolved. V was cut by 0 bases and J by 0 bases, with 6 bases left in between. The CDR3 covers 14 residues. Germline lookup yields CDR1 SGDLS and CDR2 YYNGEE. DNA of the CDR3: TGTGCCAGCAGCGTAGGAGCTATGAACACTGAAGCTTTCTTT. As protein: CASSVGAMNTEAFF.

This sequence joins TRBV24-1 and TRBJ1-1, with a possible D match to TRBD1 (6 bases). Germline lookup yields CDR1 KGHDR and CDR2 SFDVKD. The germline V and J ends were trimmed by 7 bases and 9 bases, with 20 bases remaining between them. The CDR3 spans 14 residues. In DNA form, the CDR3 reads TGTGCCACCAGCCCACAGGGAGAGGGAGTACAAGCTTTCTTT. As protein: CATSPQGEGVQAFF.

The CDR3 coding sequence is TGTGCCTGGACAGTAGGGGACTACGAGCAGTACTTC. This encodes CAWTVGDYEQYF. The chain uses TRBV30 and TRBJ2-7; D possibly corresponds to TRBD1 (5 bases). From germline, CDR1 is GTSNPN and CDR2 SVGIG (reference sequence). CDR3 length: 12 residues. Trimming pared 4 bases from V and 3 bases from J, leaving 10 bases between.

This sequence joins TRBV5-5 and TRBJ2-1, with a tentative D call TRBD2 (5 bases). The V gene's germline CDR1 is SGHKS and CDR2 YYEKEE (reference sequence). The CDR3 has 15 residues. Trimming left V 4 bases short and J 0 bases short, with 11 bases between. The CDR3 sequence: CASSPGFNSYNEQFF. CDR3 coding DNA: TGTGCCAGCAGCCCGGGGTTCAACTCCTACAATGAGCAGTTCTTC.

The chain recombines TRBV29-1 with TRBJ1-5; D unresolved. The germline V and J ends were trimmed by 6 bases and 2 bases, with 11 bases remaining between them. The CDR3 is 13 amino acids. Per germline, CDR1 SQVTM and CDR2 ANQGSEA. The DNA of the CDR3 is TGCAGCGTGATCGGGATGGGCAATCAGCCCCAGCATTTT. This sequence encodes CSVIGMGNQPQHF.

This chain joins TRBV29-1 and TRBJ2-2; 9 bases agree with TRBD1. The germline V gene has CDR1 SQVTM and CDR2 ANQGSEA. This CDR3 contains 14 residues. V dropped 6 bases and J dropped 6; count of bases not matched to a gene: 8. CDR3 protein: CSVGGQGNSGELFF. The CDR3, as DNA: TGCAGCGTGGGGGGACAGGGTAACTCCGGGGAGCTGTTTTTT.

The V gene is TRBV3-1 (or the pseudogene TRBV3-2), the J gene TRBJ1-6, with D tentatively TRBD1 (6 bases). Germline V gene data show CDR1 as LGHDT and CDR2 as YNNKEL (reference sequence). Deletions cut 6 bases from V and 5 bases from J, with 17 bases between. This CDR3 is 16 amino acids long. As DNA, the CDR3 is TGTGCCAGCAGTCGGTTTCTCAGGGGCGATAATTCACCCCTCCACTTT. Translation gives CASSRFLRGDNSPLHF.

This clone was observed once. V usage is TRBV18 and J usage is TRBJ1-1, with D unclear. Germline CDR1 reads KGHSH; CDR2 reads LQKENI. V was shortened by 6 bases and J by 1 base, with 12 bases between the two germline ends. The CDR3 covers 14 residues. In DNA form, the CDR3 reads TGTGCCAGCTCGTCAGGCGCCACGAACACTGAAGCTTTCTTT. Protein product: CASSSGATNTEAFF.

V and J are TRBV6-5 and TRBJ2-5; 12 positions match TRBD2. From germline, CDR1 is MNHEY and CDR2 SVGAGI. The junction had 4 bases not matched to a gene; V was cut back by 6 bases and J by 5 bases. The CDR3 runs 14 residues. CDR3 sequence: CASRTSGGPETQYF. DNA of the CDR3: TGTGCCAGCAGGACTAGCGGGGGACCGGAGACCCAGTACTTC.